A selection of T cell receptor beta chains follows, all from one sample in a study of cytomegalovirus exposure and HLA in healthy donors. Clones were read by immunoSEQ multiplex PCR, and TCRdb kept only the in-frame ones, dropping some. Of some 120,000 clones listed, roughly 90% were seen once; the top ten hold roughly 2%. What was sequenced was PBMCs. These receptors all come from a woman aged 18 to 35 in good health and CMV-seronegative. The CDR3 runs from the conserved cysteine through the conserved F or W. A D gene is named only where the DNA matches it firmly. For some rows the clone size is stated as once, few or many, or as a class when expanded; others skip it.

clone size: -; J gene: TRBJ2-7; V gene: TRBV7-2; D gene: TRBD2; CDR3 protein: CASSVGLPNEQYF; CDR3 DNA: TGTGCCAGCAGCGTGGGACTACCGAACGAGCAGTACTTC
clone size: -; J gene: TRBJ2-5; V gene: TRBV30; D gene: TRBD1; CDR3 protein: CAWRLPLGLGQGGETQYF; CDR3 DNA: TGTGCCTGGAGACTTCCTTTGGGACTGGGACAGGGCGGAGAGACCCAGTACTTC
clone size: -; J gene: TRBJ1-2; V gene: TRBV7-9; D gene: -; CDR3 protein: CASSLEGSHGYTF; CDR3 DNA: TGTGCCAGCAGCTTAGAGGGGTCCCATGGCTACACCTTC
clone size: -; J gene: TRBJ2-7; V gene: TRBV28; D gene: TRBD2; CDR3 protein: CASREAGGPSYEQYF; CDR3 DNA: TGTGCCAGCAGGGAAGCGGGAGGGCCTTCCTACGAGCAGTACTTC
clone size: -; J gene: TRBJ2-7; V gene: TRBV29-1; D gene: -; CDR3 protein: CSVEGHNEQYF; CDR3 DNA: TGCAGCGTTGAAGGGCACAACGAGCAGTACTTC
clone size: -; J gene: TRBJ1-2; V gene: TRBV15; D gene: TRBD1; CDR3 protein: CATSRGLDRDYGYTF; CDR3 DNA: TGTGCCACCAGCAGAGGGTTGGACAGGGACTATGGCTACACCTTC
clone size: -; J gene: TRBJ2-2; V gene: TRBV11-2; D gene: TRBD1; CDR3 protein: CASSLAGQGVTGELFF; CDR3 DNA: TGTGCCAGCAGCTTAGCGGGACAGGGTGTGACCGGGGAGCTGTTTTTT
clone size: -; J gene: TRBJ2-5; V gene: TRBV11-3; D gene: TRBD1; CDR3 protein: CASSLTGLRETQYF; CDR3 DNA: TGTGCCAGCAGCTTGACAGGGTTAAGGGAGACCCAGTACTTC
clone size: -; J gene: TRBJ1-5; V gene: TRBV19; D gene: -; CDR3 protein: CASDHPSLRGKPQHF; CDR3 DNA: TGTGCCAGTGATCATCCCTCACTTCGGGGAAAGCCCCAGCATTTT
clone size: -; J gene: TRBJ2-3; V gene: TRBV5-8; D gene: TRBD2; CDR3 protein: CASSSTSGRWDTQYF; CDR3 DNA: TGTGCCAGCAGCTCGACTAGCGGGAGATGGGATACGCAGTATTTT
clone size: -; J gene: TRBJ2-2; V gene: TRBV11-3; D gene: TRBD2; CDR3 protein: CASSLPGLGNTGELFF; CDR3 DNA: TGTGCCAGCAGCTTACCGGGACTAGGGAACACCGGGGAGCTGTTTTTT
clone size: -; J gene: TRBJ1-2; V gene: TRBV4-1; D gene: -; CDR3 protein: CASSFGRDNYGYTF; CDR3 DNA: TGCGCCAGCAGCTTCGGGAGGGACAACTATGGCTACACCTTC
clone size: -; J gene: TRBJ2-3; V gene: TRBV30; D gene: TRBD1; CDR3 protein: CAWSDGQGGDTQYF; CDR3 DNA: TGTGCCTGGAGTGATGGACAGGGAGGAGATACGCAGTATTTT
clone size: -; J gene: TRBJ2-7; V gene: TRBV11-2; D gene: TRBD2; CDR3 protein: CASSLDSRLAVTYEQYF; CDR3 DNA: TGTGCCAGCAGCTTAGATAGTAGGCTAGCGGTTACCTACGAGCAGTACTTC
clone size: -; J gene: TRBJ2-2; V gene: TRBV19; D gene: -; CDR3 protein: CASSPAQGWTGELFF; CDR3 DNA: TGTGCCAGTAGCCCCGCCCAGGGATGGACCGGGGAGCTGTTTTTT
clone size: -; J gene: TRBJ2-7; V gene: TRBV13; D gene: TRBD1; CDR3 protein: CASSLVQGANEQYF; CDR3 DNA: TGTGCCAGCAGCTTAGTTCAGGGGGCGAACGAGCAGTACTTC
clone size: once; J gene: TRBJ2-3; V gene: TRBV9; D gene: TRBD1; CDR3 protein: CASSAYGQGGSDTQYF; CDR3 DNA: TGTGCCAGCAGCGCCTATGGACAGGGGGGGTCAGATACGCAGTATTTT
clone size: -; J gene: TRBJ1-4; V gene: TRBV7-2; D gene: -; CDR3 protein: CASSLQGSEKLFF; CDR3 DNA: TGTGCCAGCAGCTTACAGGGTTCTGAAAAACTGTTTTTT
clone size: -; J gene: TRBJ2-6; V gene: TRBV6-4; D gene: -; CDR3 protein: CASSDSQASGANVLTF; CDR3 DNA: TGTGCCAGCAGTGACTCACAGGCCTCTGGGGCCAACGTCCTGACTTTC
clone size: -; J gene: TRBJ2-7; V gene: TRBV7-2; D gene: -; CDR3 protein: CASSLDSESSYEQYF; CDR3 DNA: TGTGCCAGCAGCTTAGATTCGGAGAGCTCCTACGAGCAGTACTTC
clone size: -; J gene: TRBJ2-7; V gene: TRBV11-3; D gene: TRBD1; CDR3 protein: CASSLSTRDRLNYEQYF; CDR3 DNA: TGTGCCAGCAGCTTAAGTACTCGGGACAGGCTTAACTACGAGCAGTACTTC
clone size: -; J gene: TRBJ2-1; V gene: TRBV7-9; D gene: -; CDR3 protein: CASSFPTISSYNEQFF; CDR3 DNA: TGTGCCAGCAGCTTCCCTACGATTAGCTCCTACAATGAGCAGTTCTTC
clone size: -; J gene: TRBJ2-3; V gene: TRBV4-2; D gene: TRBD2; CDR3 protein: CASSQDWTSGSEADTQYF; CDR3 DNA: TGTGCCAGCAGCCAAGACTGGACTAGCGGGAGCGAGGCAGATACGCAGTATTTT
clone size: -; J gene: TRBJ2-1; V gene: TRBV29-1; D gene: TRBD1; CDR3 protein: CSVLRGSGYYNEQFF; CDR3 DNA: TGCAGCGTCCTCAGGGGGAGCGGATACTACAATGAGCAGTTCTTC
clone size: -; J gene: TRBJ1-1; V gene: TRBV2; D gene: -; CDR3 protein: CASRSGNTEAFF; CDR3 DNA: TGTGCCAGCCGCTCCGGGAACACTGAAGCTTTCTTT
clone size: -; J gene: TRBJ1-4; V gene: TRBV5-8; D gene: TRBD1; CDR3 protein: CASSLGQGPYEKLFF; CDR3 DNA: TGTGCCAGCAGCTTAGGACAGGGGCCCTATGAAAAACTGTTTTTT
clone size: -; J gene: TRBJ2-7; V gene: TRBV28; D gene: TRBD2; CDR3 protein: CASSPTSVSSYEQYF; CDR3 DNA: TGTGCCAGCAGTCCGACTAGCGTCAGCTCCTACGAGCAGTACTTC
clone size: -; J gene: TRBJ2-7; V gene: TRBV10-3; D gene: -; CDR3 protein: CAISESGVPHFDEQYF; CDR3 DNA: TGTGCCATCAGTGAGTCGGGAGTTCCCCACTTCGACGAGCAGTACTTC
clone size: -; J gene: TRBJ2-7; V gene: TRBV10-3; D gene: TRBD1; CDR3 protein: CAIMTGGYEQYF; CDR3 DNA: TGTGCCATCATGACAGGGGGCTACGAGCAGTACTTC
clone size: -; J gene: TRBJ2-1; V gene: TRBV18; D gene: TRBD2; CDR3 protein: CASSPGLADEQFF; CDR3 DNA: TGTGCCAGCTCACCCGGACTAGCGGATGAGCAGTTCTTC
clone size: -; J gene: TRBJ2-2; V gene: TRBV29-1; D gene: -; CDR3 protein: CSVVTGSFTGELFF; CDR3 DNA: TGCAGCGTTGTGACCGGGTCATTCACCGGGGAGCTGTTTTTT
clone size: -; J gene: TRBJ2-7; V gene: TRBV7-9; D gene: TRBD2; CDR3 protein: CASSLVRGRHTYEQYF; CDR3 DNA: TGTGCCAGCAGCTTAGTCCGCGGGAGGCATACCTACGAGCAGTACTTC
clone size: -; J gene: TRBJ1-5; V gene: TRBV5-6; D gene: -; CDR3 protein: CASSLGGLYGGNQPQHF; CDR3 DNA: TGTGCCAGCAGCTTGGGGGGCCTCTATGGCGGCAATCAGCCCCAGCATTTT
clone size: once; J gene: TRBJ2-7; V gene: TRBV21-1; D gene: -; CDR3 protein: CASSKVSGFHEQYF; CDR3 DNA: TGTGCCAGCAGCAAAGTCTCAGGCTTCCACGAGCAGTACTTC
clone size: -; J gene: TRBJ2-3; V gene: TRBV5-1; D gene: -; CDR3 protein: CASSLPGSTDTQYF; CDR3 DNA: TGCGCCAGCAGCTTGCCAGGGAGCACAGATACGCAGTATTTT
clone size: -; J gene: TRBJ2-7; V gene: TRBV19; D gene: -; CDR3 protein: CASSTQGPFGEQYF; CDR3 DNA: TGTGCCAGTAGTACACAGGGCCCTTTTGGGGAGCAGTACTTC